The present T cell receptor (beta chain) was sequenced within a study of graft-versus-host responses after intestinal transplantation. Only in-frame clones appear in the TCRdb table, and some are missing; sequencing was by immunoSEQ multiplex PCR. The sample carries about 29,000 clones, over 60% recorded once. V lost 2 bases and J lost 1; bases outside the gene matches: 3. This CDR3 spans 15 amino acids. CDR1 is SGHRS and CDR2 is YFSETQ in the germline V gene. Intraepithelial and lamina propria lymphocytes were isolated from graft specimens. The genes are TRBV5-1 and TRBJ1-1, with 9 bases aligning to TRBD1. Sequences were derived from ileum tissue, sampled 98 days after intestinal transplantation. The receptor comes from a human patient who received an intestinal transplant, so some T cells may come from the graft donor. DNA for the CDR3: TGCGCCAGCAGCTTAACAGGGGGCAGGAACACTGAAGCTTTCTTT. It translates to CASSLTGGRNTEAFF.